This T cell receptor beta chain was captured in a study of radiotherapy plus CTLA-4 blockade in lung cancer (dated by TCRdb to the late 2010s). Background on the whole study: Objective responses occurred in roughly a sixth of enrolled patients, and 30% to 35% achieved disease control.

In this study, focal radiation therapy paired with CTLA-4 blockade (ipilimumab) was tested in patients who had chemo-refractory metastatic non-small-cell lung cancer. Study-wide conclusions, independent of this receptor: The strongest predictors of response were reported to be early dynamic shifts in blood T cell clones along with a rise in serum interferon-beta following radiation. After treatment with radiotherapy and ipilimumab, TCR clones that originated in tumors expanded in peripheral blood.

Comments on this clone: Its antigen remains unidentified. Base qualities are not recorded, but no much larger clone differs from it by a single base. The identical CDR3 is also encoded by other nucleotide sequences in the sample.

The library was made by the immunoSEQ multiplex PCR assay. TCRdb obtained this table from immuneACCESS and retained in-frame rearrangements with V and J assigned. These tables miss some clones; where compared with another copy, unresolved V genes account for less than half of the shortfall, and the remainder is unexplained. For this sample there are approximately 73,000 clones; around 86% appear just once. 40% of the sample belongs to the ten largest clones. V trim: 6 bases; J trim: 2 bases; unmatched bases: 4. In the germline V gene (reference sequence), CDR1 corresponds to LNHNV and CDR2 to YYDKDF. Counted from cysteine to phenylalanine, this CDR3 has 15 amino acids. The read is trimmed to its CDR3 DNA, 45 bases read in frame from base 1.

The sample here was peripheral blood, taken from a patient treated with radiotherapy plus ipilimumab. This clonotype was sampled from a human donor with non-small cell lung cancer that progressed on radiotherapy plus ipilimumab. Here the chain combines TRBV15 and TRBJ2-3; TRBD2 matches 11 bases in the middle. The sequence in DNA is TGTGCCACCAGTCTAGCGGGAGGTTCCACAGATACGCAGTATTTT. Its protein reads: CATSLAGGSTDTQYF.